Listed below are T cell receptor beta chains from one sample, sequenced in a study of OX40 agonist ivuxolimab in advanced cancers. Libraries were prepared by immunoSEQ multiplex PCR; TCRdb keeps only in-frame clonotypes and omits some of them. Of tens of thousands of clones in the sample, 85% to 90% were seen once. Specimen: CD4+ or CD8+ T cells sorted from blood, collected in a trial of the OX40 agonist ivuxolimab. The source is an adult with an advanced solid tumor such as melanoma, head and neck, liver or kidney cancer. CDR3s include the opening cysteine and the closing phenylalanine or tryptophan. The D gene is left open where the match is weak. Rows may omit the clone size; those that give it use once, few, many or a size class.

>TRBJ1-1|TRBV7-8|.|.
CASSPPLREGGTNRAFF
TGTGCCAGCAGCCCCCCGCTCAGGGAGGGGGGGACAAATAGAGCTTTCTTT
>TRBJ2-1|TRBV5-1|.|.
CASSRPDGTNSYNEQFF
TGCGCCAGCAGCAGGCCCGACGGAACAAACTCCTACAATGAGCAGTTCTTC
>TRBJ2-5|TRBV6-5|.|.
CASSYTGLGETQYF
TGTGCCAGCAGTTACACGGGGCTGGGAGAGACCCAGTACTTC
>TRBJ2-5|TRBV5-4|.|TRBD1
CASSSGTGEETQYF
TGTGCCAGCAGCTCCGGGACAGGGGAAGAGACCCAGTACTTC
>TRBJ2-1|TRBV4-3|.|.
CASSQRISSYNEQFF
TGCGCCAGCAGCCAACGAATTAGCTCCTACAATGAGCAGTTCTTC
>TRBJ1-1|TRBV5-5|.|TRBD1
CASSSQGDTEAFF
TGTGCCAGCAGCTCACAGGGGGACACTGAAGCTTTCTTT
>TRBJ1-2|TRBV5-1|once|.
CASSSDRDGRYGYTF
TGCGCCAGCAGCAGTGACCGGGACGGACGCTATGGCTACACCTTC
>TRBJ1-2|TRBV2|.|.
CASKGSPAYGYTF
TGTGCCAGCAAGGGAAGCCCCGCGTATGGCTACACCTTC
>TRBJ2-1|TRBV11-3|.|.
CASSSSGGGSSYNEQFF
TGTGCCAGCAGCTCCAGCGGCGGAGGGTCTTCCTACAATGAGCAGTTCTTC
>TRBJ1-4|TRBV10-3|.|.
CAISPRGGSSGNEKLFF
TGTGCCATCAGTCCCCGAGGGGGGTCCTCGGGGAATGAAAAACTGTTTTTT
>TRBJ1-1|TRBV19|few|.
CASGSSVETEAFF
TGTGCCAGTGGTTCATCGGTAGAGACTGAAGCTTTCTTT
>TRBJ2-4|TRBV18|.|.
CASSVNRENIQYF
TGTGCCAGCTCAGTAAACAGGGAGAACATTCAGTACTTC
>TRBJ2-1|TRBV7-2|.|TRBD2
CAARRGGDNEQFF
TGTGCCGCCCGGCGGGGGGGCGACAATGAGCAGTTCTTC
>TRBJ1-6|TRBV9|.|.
CASSVGGASPLHF
TGTGCCAGCAGCGTAGGCGGGGCTTCACCCCTCCACTTT
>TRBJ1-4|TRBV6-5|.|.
CASSYGGAGEKLFF
TGTGCCAGCAGTTACGGGGGAGCAGGGGAAAAACTGTTTTTT
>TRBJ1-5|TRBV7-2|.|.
CASSFGAGSNQPQHF
TGTGCCAGCAGCTTTGGGGCGGGTAGCAATCAGCCCCAGCATTTT
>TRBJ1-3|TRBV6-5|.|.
CASSYSSGNTIYF
TGTGCCAGCAGTTACTCCTCTGGAAACACCATATATTTT
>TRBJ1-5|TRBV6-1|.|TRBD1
CATRQGNDQPQHF
TGTGCCACCCGACAGGGTAACGATCAGCCCCAGCATTTT